This T cell receptor (beta chain) was documented in a study of cytomegalovirus exposure and HLA in healthy donors. This clone occurred once. With 60 Vbeta and 13 Jbeta primers, the PCR was carried out. Produced via immunoSEQ multiplex PCR; TCRdb's table is partial and in-frame only. The sample consists of about 150,000 clones, less than 85% of them appearing once. Germline V gene sequence: CDR1 SEHNR, CDR2 FQNEAQ (reference sequence). This CDR3 is 18 amino acids long. V was pared by 1 base and J by 9 bases, with 13 bases of the junction left unmatched. This chain joins TRBV7-9 and TRBJ2-1, with 12 positions matching TRBD2. What was sequenced was PBMCs. This sequence was found in a man aged 40-55 years in good health and CMV-seronegative. The DNA of the CDR3 is TGTGCCAGCAGCTTAGAACCCTCCCCTAGCGGGAGGGCCCCTGAGCAGTTCTTC. It codes for CASSLEPSPSGRAPEQFF.